The entry that follows covers one TCR beta chain sequence. This sample is drawn from a study of human T cells and chemical hapten exposure. TCRdb re-derived calls from the RACE reads in MiXCR, one entry per CDR3 protein. Here the sample spans 84,000 or so distinct CDR3 sequences, around 7.9% being singletons. Time point of the sample: pre-sensitization, week 0. Treatment given: therapeutic diphenylcyclopropenone sensitization with weekly scalp DPC. This CDR3 has 15 residues. Germline trimming cut 0 bases from V and 6 bases from J; bases unmatched to any gene: 6. Germline-derived CDR1 and CDR2 are SGDLS and YYNGEE.

The receptor comes from a man aged 40-49 years with alopecia areata. Some clones in this sample may be carry-over from other donors' samples. This chain links TRBV9 with TRBJ1-2; TRBD1 matches at 9 bases. The sequencing used whole blood, collected in connection with sensitization to the hapten diphenylcyclopropenone (DPC). CDR3 sequence (DNA): TGTGCCAGCAGCGTAGGAGGGACAGGGAAGGATGGCTACACCTTC. Residues: CASSVGGTGKDGYTF.